A selection of T cell receptor beta chains follows, all from one sample in a study of blood T cell repertoires in COVID-19. This table comes from immunoSEQ multiplex PCR, and its TCRdb copy is limited to in-frame clones, with some not included. The sample yields approximately 74,000 clones, roughly 88% seen once. The sample consisted of peripheral blood. The receptors were sampled from an older woman with acute or convalescent COVID-19. CDR3s include the opening cysteine and the closing phenylalanine or tryptophan. Each record gives: CDR3 DNA, CDR3 protein, clone size, J gene, D gene, V gene. The D gene is left open where the match is weak. Not all rows give a size; the values are once, few, many and, for expanded clones, a class.

CDR3 DNA: TGTGCCAGCAGCCAATTTCACACGAACACTGAAGCTTTCTTT
CDR3 protein: CASSQFHTNTEAFF
clone size: -
J gene: TRBJ1-1
D gene: -
V gene: TRBV3-1/TRBV3-2

CDR3 DNA: TGTGCCAGCAGCGTGGGACAGGGAGGGAGCACCGGGGAGCTGTTTTTT
CDR3 protein: CASSVGQGGSTGELFF
clone size: few
J gene: TRBJ2-2
D gene: TRBD1
V gene: TRBV9

CDR3 DNA: TGTGCCAGTAGTGGACAGGGGGCGACCGGCTACACCTTC
CDR3 protein: CASSGQGATGYTF
clone size: -
J gene: TRBJ1-2
D gene: TRBD1
V gene: TRBV19

CDR3 DNA: TGTGCCAGCAGCTTAAGTACTACTATAGGGGGCGCAGGTGGCTACACCTTC
CDR3 protein: CASSLSTTIGGAGGYTF
clone size: few
J gene: TRBJ1-2
D gene: TRBD1
V gene: TRBV7-2

CDR3 DNA: TGCAGTGCTAGTTCCGGGACTGGCTACAATGAGCAGTTCTTC
CDR3 protein: CSASSGTGYNEQFF
clone size: -
J gene: TRBJ2-1
D gene: -
V gene: TRBV20-1

CDR3 DNA: TGTGCCAGCAGCACCCCCATTGGAGACACTGAAGCTTTCTTT
CDR3 protein: CASSTPIGDTEAFF
clone size: -
J gene: TRBJ1-1
D gene: -
V gene: TRBV9

CDR3 DNA: TGTGCCAGCAGCCGCCCGGGACTAGCGGACCAAGAGACCCAGTACTTC
CDR3 protein: CASSRPGLADQETQYF
clone size: -
J gene: TRBJ2-5
D gene: TRBD2
V gene: TRBV28

CDR3 DNA: TGTGCCAGCAGCCCGAACAGGGTTCTTGGTCAGCCCCAGCATTTT
CDR3 protein: CASSPNRVLGQPQHF
clone size: -
J gene: TRBJ1-5
D gene: -
V gene: TRBV7-2

CDR3 DNA: TGTGCCAGCAGCCCGCCGGGGGGACTTAATGAAAAACTGTTTTTT
CDR3 protein: CASSPPGGLNEKLFF
clone size: few
J gene: TRBJ1-4
D gene: -
V gene: TRBV28

CDR3 DNA: TGCAGCGTTACAGTTGGAAACACCATATATTTT
CDR3 protein: CSVTVGNTIYF
clone size: -
J gene: TRBJ1-3
D gene: -
V gene: TRBV29-1

CDR3 DNA: TGTGCCAGCAGCTTGTCACCCGGTTGGGCAGGGGAGACCCAGTACTTC
CDR3 protein: CASSLSPGWAGETQYF
clone size: -
J gene: TRBJ2-5
D gene: -
V gene: TRBV11-2

CDR3 DNA: TGTGCCAGCAGTTTCGACGGGGGAAGTCCCCAGTACTTC
CDR3 protein: CASSFDGGSPQYF
clone size: -
J gene: TRBJ2-5
D gene: -
V gene: TRBV7-2

CDR3 DNA: TGCGCCAGCAGCCAAGTCGTAACCGGGGAGCTGTTTTTT
CDR3 protein: CASSQVVTGELFF
clone size: -
J gene: TRBJ2-2
D gene: -
V gene: TRBV4-3